A single sample is the source of the 26 T cell receptor beta chains below, sequenced in a study of cytomegalovirus exposure and HLA in healthy donors (dated by TCRdb to the late 2010s). The library was obtained by the immunoSEQ multiplex PCR assay. Entries here come from immuneACCESS through TCRdb and include only in-frame sequences with V and J called. Some clones fail to appear in such tables; in the studies checked, an unresolved V gene covers under half of the shortfall, and the cause of the remainder is unknown. The sample includes over 100,000 clones, with approximately 91% observed a single time. Of the sample, around 2.1% is held by the ten largest clones. Sequencing was done on a sample of PBMCs. Receptor source: a woman under 30 in good health and CMV-seronegative.

The chain joins TRBV18 to TRBJ1-1; 11 nucleotides match TRBD1. This CDR3 region has 16 residues. V shed 3 bases and J 8 bases; nucleotides not matched to a gene: 11. The germline V gene has CDR1 KGHSH and CDR2 LQKENI. CDR3 in DNA: TGTGCCAGCTCACCGGGGACAGGGGGAGGCCGAATCGAAGCTTTCTTT. This codes for CASSPGTGGGRIEAFF. Looking up the rest from reference TRBV18 and TRBJ1-1 gives the full variable domain: NAGVMQNPRHLVRRRGQEARLRCSPMKGHSHVYWYRQLPEEGLKFMVYLQKENIIDESGMPKERFSAEFPKEGPSILRIQQVVRGDSAAYFCASSPGTGGGRIEAFFGQGTRLTVV.

The chain recombines TRBV28 with TRBJ2-7; 7 bases match TRBD2. CDR3 length: 13 residues. Germline lookup yields CDR1 MDHEN and CDR2 SYDVKM. V lost 2 bases and J lost 7; bases outside the gene matches: 5. The CDR3 region has the DNA TGTGCCAGCAGTTTAGGCGGGAGTGGGGAGCAGTACTTC. Protein sequence: CASSLGGSGEQYF.

In its sample, this clone was seen once. V usage is TRBV29-1 and J usage is TRBJ2-4, with D possibly TRBD1 on 6 matching bases. The V end was cut by 4 bases, the J end by 7 bases, with 11 bases between. CDR1 and CDR2 (germline): SQVTM, ANQGSEA. The CDR3 sequence is 12 residues long. Here the CDR3 reads CSVVGQGNIQYF. The CDR3 bases are TGCAGCGTTGTAGGGCAGGGGAACATTCAGTACTTC.

The chain joins TRBV15 to TRBJ1-5, with D possibly being TRBD1 (6 bases). Germline V gene lookup returns CDR1 LNHNV and CDR2 YYDKDF (reference sequence). Trimming stripped 0 bases from V and 1 base from J, with 7 bases between. The CDR3 has 15 residues. The DNA for the CDR3 is TGTGCCACCAGCAGAGACAGGGGAAGCAATCAGCCCCAGCATTTT. Translation: CATSRDRGSNQPQHF.

The chain recombines TRBV28 with TRBJ1-4, with a tentative D call TRBD1 (5 bases). The CDR3 covers 10 residues. The germline CDR1 and CDR2 sequences are MDHEN and SYDVKM. Trimming shortened V by 5 bases and J by 11 bases, and 6 bases separated the two germline ends. The CDR3 sequence: CASSRGKLFF. In DNA form, the CDR3 reads TGTGCCAGCAGTCGGGGGAAACTGTTTTTT.

CDR3 coding DNA: TGTGCCAGCAGTGAAGCGCGGGCCAGGGGGGAGTACTTC. Translation gives CASSEARARGEYF. V gene TRBV6-1 combines with J gene TRBJ2-7; tentative D call: TRBD1 (7 bases). The germline V and J ends were trimmed by 0 bases and 11 bases, with 14 bases remaining between them. This CDR3 region has 13 residues. CDR1 and CDR2 (germline): MNHNS, SASEGT.

The V gene is TRBV5-8, the J gene TRBJ1-2; TRBD1 aligns across 7 bases. The CDR3 contains 12 residues. Germline V CDR1 and CDR2: SGHTS, YDEGEE. J gave up 5 bases and V 7 bases, and 5 bases lay outside the gene matches. The CDR3 DNA follows: TGTGCCAGCGGGGACAGCGTATATGGCTACACCTTC. Translated, it gives CASGDSVYGYTF.

In its sample, this clone was seen once. The rearrangement links TRBV7-2 to TRBJ2-7; D not certain. CDR3 length: 11 amino acids. Germline V lookup: CDR1 SGHTA, CDR2 FQGNSA. V was shortened by 2 bases and J by 4 bases, with 3 bases between the two germline ends. The CDR3 loop reads CASSLLYEQYF. CDR3 DNA: TGTGCCAGCAGCTTACTATACGAGCAGTACTTC.

The rearrangement joins TRBV19 to TRBJ1-5, with 7 positions matching TRBD1. V trimming: 5 bases; J trimming: 5 bases; junction bases outside the gene matches: 3. Germline V lookup: CDR1 LNHDA, CDR2 SQIVND (reference sequence). The length of the CDR3 is 13 residues. The CDR3, as DNA: TGTGCCAGTAGTCCCGACAGGGATCAGCCCCAGCATTTT. It yields the protein CASSPDRDQPQHF.

The CDR3 sequence is CASSIVTGVFGYGYTF. CDR3 bases: TGTGCCAGTAGTATAGTGACAGGGGTTTTCGGGTATGGCTACACCTTC. This rearrangement joins TRBV19 to TRBJ1-2, with 8 bases matching TRBD1. The germline CDR1 and CDR2 sequences are LNHDA and SQIVND (reference sequence). The CDR3 length is 16 residues. Trimming at V came to 1 base and at J to 5 bases, leaving 9 bases not matched to a gene.

This clone has only a few counts. V gene TRBV5-1 combines with J gene TRBJ2-5; TRBD2 agrees at 7 bases. Unmatched junction bases numbered 4, after V lost 4 bases and J lost 1 base. This CDR3 comprises 14 residues. Germline V gene sequence: CDR1 SGHRS, CDR2 YFSETQ. The CDR3 here is CASSPGTTQETQYF. The CDR3 nucleotides read TGCGCCAGCAGCCCGGGGACTACCCAAGAGACCCAGTACTTC.

The chain links TRBV7-3 to TRBJ2-1; TRBD2 matches 8 bases. Looked up from germline, CDR1 is SGHTA and CDR2 is FQGTGA. The J segment lost 8 bases and the V segment lost 5 bases, leaving 8 bases of the junction unmatched. The length of the CDR3 is 14 residues. For the CDR3, the DNA is TGTGCCAGCAGCCCCGGACTAGCTCTCCATGAGCAGTTCTTC. Amino acids: CASSPGLALHEQFF.

This chain joins TRBV19 and TRBJ2-1, with TRBD2 matching 9 bases. Germline V CDR1 and CDR2: LNHDA, SQIVND (reference sequence). The J segment lost 3 bases and the V segment lost 6 bases, leaving 6 bases of the junction unmatched. This CDR3 is built from 15 residues. CDR3 nucleotides: TGTGCCAGTAGGCTAAGCGGGGGGCACTACAATGAGCAGTTCTTC. Protein: CASRLSGGHYNEQFF.

This clone was observed a few times. The genes are TRBV6-5 and TRBJ2-2; D is possibly TRBD1 (7 bases). Germline V gene data show CDR1 as MNHEY and CDR2 as SVGAGI. CDR3 length equals 14 residues. V lost 6 bases and J 7 bases, leaving 15 bases between the germline ends. CDR3 DNA sequence: TGTGCCAGCAGACCCCCAGGGGGGAGCGGGGAGCTGTTTTTT. Protein product: CASRPPGGSGELFF.

This chain's CDR3 is CASSPPQTSGRGDEQFF. The CDR3 nucleotides are TGTGCCAGCAGCCCCCCCCAGACTAGCGGGAGAGGAGATGAGCAGTTCTTC. This rearrangement joins TRBV7-9 to TRBJ2-1, with TRBD2 identical over 12 bases. The V gene's germline CDR1 is SEHNR and CDR2 FQNEAQ (reference sequence). J lost 8 bases, V lost 5 bases, and 13 bases had no gene match. CDR3 size: 17 residues.

This chain connects TRBV5-1 to TRBJ2-7; D is undetermined. Trimming left V 1 base short and J 3 bases short, with 8 bases between. From germline, CDR1 is SGHRS and CDR2 YFSETQ. This CDR3 is built from 13 residues. CDR3 coding DNA: TGCGCCAGCAGCTTGTCACACAACTACGAGCAGTACTTC. Translated, it gives CASSLSHNYEQYF.

The chain joins TRBV6-5 to TRBJ1-3; unclear D gene. The ends were cut back, 9 bases at V and 4 bases at J, with 16 bases in the middle. Germline V CDR1 and CDR2: MNHEY, SVGAGI. The CDR3 is 14 residues long. The CDR3 coding sequence is TGTGCCAGTCGCGGCGAGGGTGAAGGAAACACCATATATTTT. Translating it yields CASRGEGEGNTIYF.

The rearrangement uses TRBV29-1 and TRBJ2-1, with TRBD2 as a possible D gene (6 bases). Trimming pared 4 bases from V and 8 bases from J, leaving 12 bases between. The CDR3 extends over 12 amino acids. Germline CDR1 SQVTM, CDR2 ANQGSEA. Here the CDR3 reads CSVVGGLDEQFF. The CDR3 DNA sequence: TGCAGCGTTGTTGGGGGGTTGGATGAGCAGTTCTTC.

The genes are TRBV7-3 and TRBJ1-2; 10 bases align to TRBD1. This CDR3 spans 15 amino acids. Trimming cost V 0 bases and J 10 bases; bases outside gene matches: 8. Per the germline V gene, CDR1 is SGHTA and CDR2 is FQGTGA. The CDR3 nucleotides are TGTGCCAGCAGCTTAACGTCGGCCGGGACAGGGGTCTACACCTTC. It codes for CASSLTSAGTGVYTF.

The chain joins TRBV28 to TRBJ2-7; 7 nucleotides agree with TRBD1. The J segment lost 5 bases and the V segment lost 7 bases, leaving 5 bases of the junction unmatched. This CDR3 is 12 amino acids long. Germline V lookup: CDR1 MDHEN, CDR2 SYDVKM. Here the CDR3 DNA reads TGTGCCAGCACCATGGACAGGCACGAGCAGTACTTC. It encodes CASTMDRHEQYF.

The chain couples TRBV11-2 to TRBJ2-7; D not resolved. The CDR3 spans 16 residues. The V and J ends lost 3 bases and 0 bases respectively, with 15 bases between them. Per the germline V gene, CDR1 is SGHAT and CDR2 is FQNNGV. CDR3: CASSFSVVGYSYEQYF. The CDR3 nucleotides are TGTGCCAGCAGCTTTAGTGTCGTGGGCTACTCCTACGAGCAGTACTTC.

The rearrangement links TRBV15 to TRBJ2-1, with TRBD1 matching 9 bases. The germline V gene has CDR1 LNHNV and CDR2 YYDKDF (reference sequence). This CDR3 contains 16 residues. V lost 0 bases, J lost 3 bases, and 3 bases stayed unmatched. The CDR3 sequence: CATSRETGGNYNEQFF. CDR3 in DNA: TGTGCCACCAGCAGAGAAACAGGGGGCAACTACAATGAGCAGTTCTTC.

The genes are TRBV7-3 and TRBJ2-1, with TRBD1 as a possible D gene (6 bases). The germline CDR1 and CDR2 sequences are SGHTA and FQGTGA. Trimming removed 5 bases from V and 9 bases from J, with 20 bases in between. The CDR3 totals 15 residues. The CDR3 sequence is CASSPHRAVGAEQFF. The CDR3 nucleotides read TGTGCCAGCAGCCCCCACAGGGCCGTCGGGGCTGAGCAGTTCTTC.

V usage is TRBV30 and J usage is TRBJ2-7; D remains unclear. CDR3 length: 11 residues. CDR1 and CDR2 (germline): GTSNPN, SVGIG (reference sequence). With 2 bases removed from V and 4 bases from J, the gap between germline ends came to 6 bases. CDR3 sequence (DNA): TGTGCCTGGAGTAACTCGTACGAGCAGTACTTC. Encoded protein: CAWSNSYEQYF.

The V gene is TRBV30, the J gene TRBJ2-3; D call uncertain. This CDR3 comprises 11 residues. Deletions cut 2 bases from V and 9 bases from J, with 9 bases between. Per the germline V gene, CDR1 is GTSNPN and CDR2 is SVGIG (reference sequence). The CDR3 loop reads CAWSPVETQYF. The CDR3 DNA is TGTGCCTGGAGTCCGGTGGAGACGCAGTATTTT. Using reference TRBV30 and TRBJ2-3 for the parts outside the CDR3, the full variable domain is SQTIHQWPATLVQPVGSPLSLECTVEGTSNPNLYWYRQAAGRGLQLLFYSVGIGQISSEVPQNLSASRPQDRQFILSSKKLLLSDSGFYLCAWSPVETQYFGPGTRLTVL.

This clone was recorded a few times. The rearrangement links TRBV18 to TRBJ1-2; 9 bases are shared with TRBD1. Looked up from germline, CDR1 is KGHSH and CDR2 is LQKENI. The CDR3 extends over 15 amino acids. V lost 2 bases and J lost 3; bases outside the gene matches: 4. The CDR3 nucleotides are TGTGCCAGCTCACCAGGGTGGACAGGGGACTATGGCTACACCTTC. It codes for CASSPGWTGDYGYTF.